The 16 T cell receptor beta chains listed next were all sequenced from one sample in a study of T cells after yellow fever vaccination (dated by TCRdb to between 2018 and 2021). Library method: 5' RACE. Data came from an Illumina NovaSeq 6000. TCRdb trimmed the raw reads at Q25, called clones with MiXCR and kept productive beta chains. Records with the same CDR3 protein are collapsed into one entry carrying the most frequent genes and DNA. For this sample there are some 160,000 distinct CDR3 sequences; around 9.3% appear just once. Roughly 33% of the sample rests with the top ten. The sample's treatment or condition label is to be understood as: live attenuated yellow fever vaccine strain. The input for sequencing was CD8+ T cells sorted from PBMCs, taken 45 days after the yellow fever booster vaccination. These receptors were collected from a man aged 18 to 29 who received the YFV17D yellow fever vaccine.

This chain's CDR3 is CASSPSTGVSHETQYF. CDR3 DNA sequence: TGCGCCAGCAGCCCGTCGACAGGGGTTAGCCATGAGACCCAGTACTTC. V gene TRBV4-3 combines with J gene TRBJ2-5; 8 bases align to TRBD1. The CDR3 is 16 amino acids. V lost 4 bases, J lost 5 bases, and 12 bases stayed unmatched. Germline CDR1 is LGHNA and CDR2 is YSLEER.

The V call is TRBV19, the J call TRBJ1-5, with 7 bases that match TRBD1. The J segment lost 3 bases and the V segment lost 5 bases, leaving 10 bases of the junction unmatched. This CDR3 is built from 16 residues. Germline assignment: CDR1 LNHDA and CDR2 SQIVND (reference sequence). CDR3 region: CASSDFWTGPNQPQHF. DNA for the CDR3: TGTGCCAGTAGTGACTTTTGGACAGGCCCCAATCAGCCCCAGCATTTT.

This clonotype was counted only a few times. The chain combines TRBV6-6 with TRBJ2-1; a weak D match, TRBD1 (5 bases). Germline values: CDR1 MNHNY, CDR2 SVGAGI (reference sequence). The CDR3 is 17 residues long. V lost 2 bases and J lost 4, with 18 bases in between. Written as DNA, the CDR3 is TGTGCCAGCAGTTACCTGGGGCAGTCTATCGATTACAATGAGCAGTTCTTC. Protein: CASSYLGQSIDYNEQFF.

The chain has TRBV5-1 and TRBJ1-1, with 11 bases matching TRBD1. This CDR3 spans 16 amino acids. The V gene's germline CDR1 is SGHRS and CDR2 YFSETQ. The V gene end was trimmed by 5 bases and the J gene end by 0 bases; junction bases not matched to a gene: 6. CDR3 in DNA: TGCGCCAGCAGGGGACAGGGGGGACTTCTGAACACTGAAGCTTTCTTT. As protein: CASRGQGGLLNTEAFF.

This clonotype appeared a few times. V usage is TRBV12-3 or TRBV12-4 and J usage is TRBJ1-2; tentative D call: TRBD1 (5 bases). The V end was cut by 6 bases, the J end by 1 base, with 15 bases between. The CDR3 has 15 residues. CDR3 DNA: TGTGCCAGCAGCTCTCCGGACACAATTAACTATGGCTACACCTTC. It translates to CASSSPDTINYGYTF.

The chain has TRBV15 and TRBJ2-1; D remains unclear. The CDR3 runs to 13 residues. Germline-derived CDR1 and CDR2 are LNHNV and YYDKDF (reference sequence). V lost 6 bases and J 1 base, leaving 7 bases between the germline ends. CDR3 DNA sequence: TGTGCCACCAGTGACCAGTCCTACAATGAGCAGTTCTTC. It codes for CATSDQSYNEQFF.

The chain couples TRBV6-1 to TRBJ1-6, with D uncertain. The CDR3 loop spans 11 amino acids. V dropped 7 bases and J dropped 12 bases, with 10 bases sitting between them. The germline gives CDR1 MNHNS, CDR2 SASEGT. CDR3 protein: CASMTGGPLHF. The DNA for the CDR3 is TGTGCCAGCATGACGGGAGGACCCCTCCACTTT.

The chain combines TRBV7-8 with TRBJ2-1; D possibly corresponds to TRBD2 (6 bases). Trimming removed 4 bases from V and 0 bases from J, with 19 bases in between. The CDR3 covers 18 residues. Per the germline V gene, CDR1 is SGHVS and CDR2 is FQNEAQ. The CDR3 spells CASSSPQPDYSSYNEQFF. The CDR3 region has the DNA TGTGCCAGCAGCTCCCCGCAGCCGGACTACAGCTCCTACAATGAGCAGTTCTTC.

The CDR3 is CASTPLGGMIAEAFF. CDR3 bases: TGTGCCAGCACTCCCCTTGGGGGGATGATCGCTGAAGCTTTCTTT. The rearrangement uses TRBV27 and TRBJ1-1, with D possibly matching TRBD1 (5 bases). This CDR3 is built from 15 residues. CDR1 MNHEY and CDR2 SMNVEV come from the germline V gene (reference sequence). V shed 7 bases and J shed 6 bases, with 21 bases lying between them.

The rearrangement links TRBV4-1 to TRBJ1-6; D is uncertain. The CDR3 is 12 residues long. V lost 5 bases, J lost 7 bases, and 6 bases lay in between. Looked up from germline, CDR1 is MGHRA and CDR2 is YSYEKL. CDR3 region: CASSWENSPLHF. The CDR3 bases are TGCGCCAGCAGCTGGGAGAATTCACCCCTCCACTTT.

This clonotype was recorded at least ten times. The genes are TRBV9 and TRBJ2-2, with D maybe TRBD1 (5 bases). The length of the CDR3 is 16 residues. Germline assignment: CDR1 SGDLS and CDR2 YYNGEE. V lost 2 bases, J lost 3 bases, and 14 bases lay in between. The CDR3 DNA reads TGTGCCAGCAGCGTCGAACAGGATCCGTACACCGGGGAGCTGTTTTTT. Translating it yields CASSVEQDPYTGELFF.

This chain joins TRBV4-1 and TRBJ2-1, with D unclear. The V end lost 1 base, the J end lost 7 bases, and 5 bases lay between the germline ends. The CDR3 consists of 12 residues. Germline assignment: CDR1 MGHRA and CDR2 YSYEKL. The CDR3 sequence: CASSQVTNEQFF. DNA for the CDR3: TGCGCCAGCAGCCAAGTTACGAATGAGCAGTTCTTC.

This clonotype was counted many times. The chain has TRBV28 and TRBJ2-2, with D tentatively TRBD2 (5 bases). V lost 5 bases and J 6 bases, leaving 16 bases between the germline ends. In germline, CDR1 is MDHEN, CDR2 SYDVKM. The CDR3 is made up of 15 amino acids. CDR3 amino acids: CASSNRDANSGELFF. The CDR3 DNA reads as TGTGCCAGCAGTAACCGGGATGCAAATTCCGGGGAGCTGTTTTTT.

This chain connects TRBV14 to TRBJ1-6; 10 nucleotides align to TRBD1. The CDR3 loop spans 15 amino acids. Trimming at V came to 2 bases and at J to 7 bases, leaving 2 bases not matched to a gene. CDR1 SGHDN and CDR2 FVKESK come from the germline V gene. CDR3: CASSQPGQGNSPLHF. CDR3 nucleotide sequence: TGTGCCAGCAGCCAACCGGGACAGGGGAATTCACCCCTCCACTTT.

The chain recombines TRBV7-9 with TRBJ2-7, with 9 bases matching TRBD1. The V and J ends lost 0 bases and 3 bases, in that order; junction bases with no gene match: 6. This CDR3 contains 16 residues. Germline V gene lookup returns CDR1 SEHNR and CDR2 FQNEAQ (reference sequence). This CDR3 is CASSLAGTGSSYEQYF. For the CDR3, the DNA is TGTGCCAGCAGCTTAGCCGGGACAGGGTCAAGCTACGAGCAGTACTTC. The full variable domain, in which reference TRBV7-9 and TRBJ2-7 provide the parts outside the CDR3, is DTGVSQNPRHKITKRGQNVTFRCDPISEHNRLYWYRQTLGQGPEFLTYFQNEAQLEKSRLLSDRFSAERPKGSFSTLEIQRTEQGDSAMYLCASSLAGTGSSYEQYFGPGTRLTVT.

The chain carries TRBV9 and TRBJ1-1; D gene uncertain. Germline V gives CDR1 SGDLS, CDR2 YYNGEE. Trimming cost V 4 bases and J 1 base, with 20 bases left between them. This CDR3 comprises 17 residues. DNA for the CDR3: TGTGCCAGCAGCCCCTTCCGTAAACCGGATGCGAACACTGAAGCTTTCTTT. Protein: CASSPFRKPDANTEAFF.